These T cell receptor beta chains were read from a single sample in a study of cytomegalovirus exposure and HLA in healthy donors. Measured with immunoSEQ multiplex PCR; TCRdb has only the in-frame clones, and not every one. The sample holds 120,000 or so clones, roughly 86% seen once. Material: PBMCs. The receptors derive from a man between 18 and 35 years old in good health and CMV-seronegative. CDR3s include the opening cysteine and the closing phenylalanine or tryptophan. D genes are given only for firm matches. The size entry is marked missing in some rows and otherwise reads once, few, many or a size class.

. | . | TRBJ1-3 | TRBV27 | TGTGCCAGCAGTTTATCAACAGGGTCGATGCACACCATATATTTT | CASSLSTGSMHTIYF
. | . | TRBJ1-5 | TRBV18 | TGTGCCAGCTCACCACGTGAAGGGCGGGAGCCCCAGCATTTT | CASSPREGREPQHF
. | . | TRBJ1-1 | TRBV19 | TGTGCCAGTAGTATTAGGCAGGGATTTATGGGGAACCGTGAAGCTTTCTTT | CASSIRQGFMGNREAFF
few | TRBD1 | TRBJ1-2 | TRBV5-1 | TGCGCCAGCAGCTTAGACTCGCGGACAGGGGGCTACACCTTC | CASSLDSRTGGYTF
few | . | TRBJ1-2 | TRBV19 | TGTGCCAGTAGTATAGCCGGGAGCTATGGCTACACCTTC | CASSIAGSYGYTF
. | . | TRBJ1-2 | TRBV6-5 | TGTGCCAGCAGCCCTCGAGAGGCTAACTATGGCTACACCTTC | CASSPREANYGYTF
. | . | TRBJ2-2 | TRBV15 | TGTGCCATACCGACAAACTACAGGGTTGGTTCCGGGGAGCTGTTTTTT | CAIPTNYRVGSGELFF
. | TRBD1 | TRBJ1-2 | TRBV5-4 | TGTGCCAGCAGCTTAGGAGACAGGGCCTATGGCTACACCTTC | CASSLGDRAYGYTF
. | TRBD2 | TRBJ2-2 | TRBV6-6 | TGTGCCAGCAGTAGGGACGGGGGGGGTCGTACCGGGGAGCTGTTTTTT | CASSRDGGGRTGELFF
. | . | TRBJ2-6 | TRBV19 | TGTGCCAGTAGTATCGCGGGGGGGGCCAACGTCCTGACTTTC | CASSIAGGANVLTF
. | TRBD1 | TRBJ2-1 | TRBV10-1 | TGCGCCAGCAGTGACCAAAAAGGGACAGGGTACAATGAGCAGTTCTTC | CASSDQKGTGYNEQFF
. | . | TRBJ2-7 | TRBV7-9 | TGTGCCAGCAGCGCCTCACGCGGAGGGGCGTACGAGCAGTACTTC | CASSASRGGAYEQYF
. | . | TRBJ1-2 | TRBV9 | TGTGCCAGCAGCTCCCTCGACAGGGGCTACACCTTC | CASSSLDRGYTF
once | . | TRBJ1-1 | TRBV11-3 | TGTGCCAGCAGCTTAGACGGAACGGGGTTGAACACTGAAGCTTTCTTT | CASSLDGTGLNTEAFF
. | TRBD1 | TRBJ1-2 | TRBV2 | TGTGCCAGCAGTGATAGGGGGCAAGGCTATGGCTACACCTTC | CASSDRGQGYGYTF
. | TRBD1 | TRBJ1-2 | TRBV20-1 | TGCAGTGCACGGACAGGGAATGGCTACACCTTC | CSARTGNGYTF
. | . | TRBJ1-5 | TRBV27 | TGTGCCAGCAGTTGGGGACAAACTGGTCCCCGGCATTTT | CASSWGQTGPRHF
. | TRBD1 | TRBJ2-1 | TRBV7-9 | TGTGCCAGCAGCTTGCTCTCCAGGGGGCCTTACAATGAGCAGTTCTTC | CASSLLSRGPYNEQFF
. | . | TRBJ1-2 | TRBV9 | TGTGCCAGCAGCCCCCTACAGGGAACTAACTATGGCTACACCTTC | CASSPLQGTNYGYTF
. | . | TRBJ2-7 | TRBV6-5 | TGTGCCAGCAGTGCACAACAGGGGGGGCTCTACGAGCAGTACTTC | CASSAQQGGLYEQYF
many | . | TRBJ2-2 | TRBV5-8 | TGTGCCAGCAGCCCCCGGACTTTAGTCGGGGAGCTGTTTTTT | CASSPRTLVGELFF